This TCR beta chain appears in the sequencing data of a study of beta chain features in type 1 diabetes (dated by TCRdb to between 2018 and 2020). Turning to the overall study: Patients and healthy donors did not differ in mean age, gender distribution, total cell number or subset yield. A total of around 110,000,000 sorted cells were examined across all samples, and RNA yield correlated strongly with the number of cells per subset. Whereas all 30 or so donors provided naive and central memory subsets, regulatory and stem cell-like memory subsets were isolated from just 8 patients and roughly eight healthy donors. In the study, recently diagnosed type 1 diabetes patients and matched healthy donors were compared on the TCRB repertoires of their sorted circulating CD4+ T cell subsets.

A single peripheral blood draw of about 116 mL on average was collected from each donor into heparinised tubes. Naive, central memory, regulatory and stem cell-like memory CD4+ T cells were sorted on a BD FACSAria II using a panel including CD45RO, CCR7, CD25, CD127, CD95 and CD27. All sorted populations exceeded 95% purity. PBMCs were separated immediately by Lymphoprep density gradient centrifugation and were stained directly, without being cultured. So that batch effects would be minimized, each experiment stained and sorted samples in pairs, pairing one healthy donor with one patient. In its sample, this clone was seen a few times. Its specific antigen is unknown. There are no base qualities to consult, and no much larger clone falls within one base. What the research found in general, with its limitations: Sequencing cDNA rather than genomic DNA could over-represent highly expressing activated cells, although activation and CD3 levels did not differ between groups. At VDJ recombination sites, type 1 diabetes patients had fewer insertions and more deleted nucleotides, which implies abnormalities in thymic rearrangement. The naive, central memory and regulatory TCRB repertoires appeared to resemble one another more closely among patients than among healthy donors. HLA sub-analyses involved small numbers of individuals, so any influence of HLA type on TCRB rearrangement remained unresolved. In all four CD4+ subsets, TCRB CDR3 length was moderately but significantly shorter in type 1 diabetes patients. PCR might favor shorter templates, but patient and control samples were amplified and corrected together, so any skew would affect both groups equally.

The entire isolated RNA was reverse transcribed using the High Capacity cDNA Reverse Transcription Kit, and thus expressed TCRB transcripts were sequenced. Naive, central memory and regulatory T cell samples underwent deep immunoSEQ sequencing, averaging around 3.9 million total reads per sample. Sorted cells were lysed in RLT buffer, and RNA was extracted using DNase-treated RNeasy Micro or Mini kits according to cell number. Each cell subset was processed on its own to prevent cross-contamination, while patient and healthy donor samples were processed together. TCRB sequences were amplified from cDNA with the immunoSEQ multiplex PCR, producing 87-bp fragments spanning the CDR3 region. Amplicons were sequenced on the Illumina HiSeq platform. The study's own analysis went as follows. Synthetic template baselines were used to correct PCR bias computationally, reads within Hamming distance 2 were collapsed together, and singletons that could not be merged were discarded. Reads were aligned to IMGT to assign V, D and J genes, CDR3 length, and insertions or deletions at six rearrangement sites. Clonotype counts were normalized to sorted cell number within each subset before computing true diversity and Gini coefficients with the tcR R package. The overlap coefficient, calculated on TCRB nucleotide sequences, was used to quantify repertoire sharing. Out-of-frame TCRB sequences from naive cells were analyzed as a proxy for the pre-selection repertoire. TCRdb obtained this table from immuneACCESS and retained in-frame rearrangements with V and J assigned. These tables miss some clones; where compared with another copy, unresolved V genes account for less than half of the shortfall, and the remainder is unexplained. That table supplies the V and J calls and clone size; D and trimming were determined from the DNA. In all, the sample holds approximately 250,000 clones, and about 9.3% of those were seen once. The biggest ten clones account for about 0.037% of the sample.

As encoded in the germline V gene, CDR1 is SNHLY while CDR2 is FYNNEI. V and J lose 1 base and 6 bases, and a span of 13 bases separates them. The CDR3 numbers 15 residues from cysteine through phenylalanine. Only the CDR3 part of the read is kept: 45 bases, read in frame from the first base. What was sequenced was naive CD4+ T cells from blood. The cell subset or site label, read with the paper, signifies: true naive CD4+ T cells. Rearrangement joined TRBV2 to TRBJ2-1; 6 matching bases give a weak D call of TRBD1. The sequence was collected from a woman aged 18 to 35 in good health. The bases are TGTGCCAGCAGTGAAGAGGCAGGGGATGTCAATGAGCAGTTCTTC. Its coded protein is CASSEEAGDVNEQFF.